This T cell receptor (beta chain) was documented in a study of T cell repertoires in cytomegalovirus infection. Background on the study: CMV infection and matching HLA type were both indicated by public TCR beta signatures.

Looked up from germline, CDR1 is MNHEY and CDR2 is SMNVEV (reference sequence). Trimming took off 8 bases at V and 4 bases at J, with 12 bases between the two ends. The length of the CDR3 is 13 residues. This clonotype was counted between two and nine times. Using its own MiXCR run on the reads, TCRdb lists one record per CDR3 protein. The sample shows 740,000 or so distinct CDR3 sequences, less than 40% of them seen only once. This sequence originates from a human donor in good health (CMV status not recorded). Some clones in this sample may be carry-over from other donors' samples. The chain has TRBV27 and TRBJ2-1; D is perhaps TRBD2 (5 bases). Sequences were obtained from PBMCs. Here the CDR3 reads CASGRGGYNEQFF. As DNA, the CDR3 is TGTGCCAGCGGCAGAGGCGGGTACAATGAGCAGTTCTTC.